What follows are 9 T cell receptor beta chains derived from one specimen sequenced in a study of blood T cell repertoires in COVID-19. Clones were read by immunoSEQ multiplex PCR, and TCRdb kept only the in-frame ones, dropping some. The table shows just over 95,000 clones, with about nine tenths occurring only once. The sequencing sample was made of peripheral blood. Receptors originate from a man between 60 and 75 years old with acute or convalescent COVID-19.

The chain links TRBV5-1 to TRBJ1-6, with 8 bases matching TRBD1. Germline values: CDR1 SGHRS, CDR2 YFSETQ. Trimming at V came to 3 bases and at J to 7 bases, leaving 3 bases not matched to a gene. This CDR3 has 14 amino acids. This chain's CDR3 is CASSSGQGNSPLHF. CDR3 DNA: TGCGCCAGCAGCTCTGGACAGGGAAATTCACCCCTCCACTTT.

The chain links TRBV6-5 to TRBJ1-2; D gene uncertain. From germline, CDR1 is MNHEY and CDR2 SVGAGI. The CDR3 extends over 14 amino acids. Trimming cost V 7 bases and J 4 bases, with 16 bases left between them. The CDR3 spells CASTMPGKFYGYTF. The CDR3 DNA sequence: TGTGCCAGCACTATGCCGGGAAAATTCTATGGCTACACCTTC.

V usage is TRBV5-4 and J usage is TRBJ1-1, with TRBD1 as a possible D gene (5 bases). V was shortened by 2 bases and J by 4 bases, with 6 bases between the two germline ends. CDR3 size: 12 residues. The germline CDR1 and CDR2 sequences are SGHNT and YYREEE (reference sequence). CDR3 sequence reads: CASSFGGTEAFF. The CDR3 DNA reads TGTGCCAGCAGCTTCGGGGGCACTGAAGCTTTCTTT.

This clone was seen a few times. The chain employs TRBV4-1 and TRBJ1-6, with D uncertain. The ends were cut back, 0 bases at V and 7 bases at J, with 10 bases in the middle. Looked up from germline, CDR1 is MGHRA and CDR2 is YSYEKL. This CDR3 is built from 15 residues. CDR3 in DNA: TGCGCCAGCAGCCAAGATCTCAGTTTCAATTCACCCCTCCACTTT. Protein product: CASSQDLSFNSPLHF.

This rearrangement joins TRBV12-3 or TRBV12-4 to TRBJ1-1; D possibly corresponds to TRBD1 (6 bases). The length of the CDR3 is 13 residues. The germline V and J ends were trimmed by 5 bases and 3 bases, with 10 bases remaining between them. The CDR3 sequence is CASSPRGDTEAFF. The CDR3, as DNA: TGTGCCAGCAGTCCCAGGGGAGACACTGAAGCTTTCTTT.

For the CDR3, the DNA is TGTGCCAGCAGTGCCGGACAGGGGAGCTACACCTTC. Translated: CASSAGQGSYTF. The chain carries TRBV25-1 and TRBJ1-2, with 9 positions matching TRBD1. V gave up 4 bases and J gave up 9 bases; unmatched junction bases: 3. CDR3 length equals 12 residues. Germline V lookup: CDR1 MGHDK, CDR2 SYGVNS.

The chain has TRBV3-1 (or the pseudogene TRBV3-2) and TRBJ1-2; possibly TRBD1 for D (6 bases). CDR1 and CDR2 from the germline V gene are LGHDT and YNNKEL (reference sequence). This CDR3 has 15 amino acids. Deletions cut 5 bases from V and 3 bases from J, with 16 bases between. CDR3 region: CASSLQGGGYYGYTF. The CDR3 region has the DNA TGTGCCAGCAGCTTACAGGGCGGGGGTTACTATGGCTACACCTTC.

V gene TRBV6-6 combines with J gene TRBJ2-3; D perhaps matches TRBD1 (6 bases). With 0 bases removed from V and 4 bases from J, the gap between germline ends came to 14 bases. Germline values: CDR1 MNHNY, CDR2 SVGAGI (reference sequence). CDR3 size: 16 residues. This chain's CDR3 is CASSYSRDTVADTQYF. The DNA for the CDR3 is TGTGCCAGCAGTTACTCACGGGACACAGTCGCAGATACGCAGTATTTT.

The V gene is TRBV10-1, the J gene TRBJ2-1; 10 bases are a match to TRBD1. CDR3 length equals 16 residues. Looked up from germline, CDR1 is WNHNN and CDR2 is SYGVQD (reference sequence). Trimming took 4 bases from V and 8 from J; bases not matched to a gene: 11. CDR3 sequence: CASSGPGTGVLDEQFF. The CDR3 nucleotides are TGCGCCAGCAGTGGTCCCGGGACAGGGGTTTTAGATGAGCAGTTCTTC.